This T cell receptor (beta chain) was observed in a study of Ad26.COV2.S vaccination and SARS-CoV-2 variants. Study in general: Within the COV1001 Ad26.COV2.S trial arm, the donor was enrolled.

The V gene lost 8 bases and the J gene lost 5 bases, with 12 bases spanning the gap. Germline CDR1 and CDR2: SNHLY and FYNNEI. The CDR3 covers 13 residues. Profiled with immunoSEQ multiplex PCR; TCRdb holds only in-frame clones, not every one. This sample has about 680,000 clones, with about 89% found just once. Treatment specified: about 20 received Ad26.COV2.S at low or high dose, single or two shots; roughly five received placebo; per-sample allocation not given. Day 63 following the first vaccine or placebo injection was when the samples were taken. The clonotype was recovered from a person between 18 and 59 years old who received the Ad26.COV2.S COVID-19 vaccine or a placebo. The J gene is TRBJ2-2, the V gene TRBV2; D gene unclear. The sequenced sample was peripheral blood, obtained in a trial of Ad26.COV2.S vaccine versus placebo. The CDR3 loop reads CASLAVRTGELFF. CDR3 coding DNA: TGTGCCAGCCTTGCCGTACGGACCGGGGAGCTGTTTTTT.